This T cell receptor (beta chain) was obtained from a study of cytomegalovirus exposure and HLA in healthy donors. Whole-study results and caveats: Later analysis suggested most CMV-associated TCR beta chains were HLA-restricted. In a later analysis, a missense DCLRE1C variant was linked to TCR beta V- and J-gene trimming. A later look showed TCR association rates differing by HLA locus, highest for DRB1 and lowest for HLA-C.

The CDR3 consists of 15 residues. CDR1 is MGHDK and CDR2 is SYGVNS in the germline V gene. Losses at the gene ends were 5 bases for V and 5 bases for J; bases not matched to a gene: 8. This clone turned up a few times. Its antigen is as yet unknown. PCR used 60 Vbeta primers and 13 Jbeta primers. This table comes from immunoSEQ multiplex PCR, and its TCRdb copy is limited to in-frame clones, with some not included. The sample includes over 150,000 clones, roughly four fifths of them seen just once. It was healthy bone marrow donors who served as donors. Sequencing was done on a sample of PBMCs. The TCR sequence derives from a man aged 18 to 29 in good health and CMV-seronegative. The chain links TRBV25-1 to TRBJ2-5, with TRBD2 matching over 10 bases. CDR3 nucleotide sequence: TGTGCCAGCAGTCCTCGACTGGGACTAGCGGAGACCCAGTACTTC. It encodes CASSPRLGLAETQYF.